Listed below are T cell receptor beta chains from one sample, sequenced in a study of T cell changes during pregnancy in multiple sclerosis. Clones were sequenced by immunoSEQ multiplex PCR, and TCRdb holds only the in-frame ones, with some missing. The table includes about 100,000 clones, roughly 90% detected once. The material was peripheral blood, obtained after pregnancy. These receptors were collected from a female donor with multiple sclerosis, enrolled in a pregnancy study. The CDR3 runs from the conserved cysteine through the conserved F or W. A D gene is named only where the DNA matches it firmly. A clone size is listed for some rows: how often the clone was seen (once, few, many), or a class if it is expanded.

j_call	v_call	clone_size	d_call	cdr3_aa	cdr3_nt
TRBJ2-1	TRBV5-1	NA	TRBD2	CASSPLGTSGRYEQFF	TGCGCCAGCAGCCCACTTGGGACTAGCGGGAGATATGAGCAGTTCTTC
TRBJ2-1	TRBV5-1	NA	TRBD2	CASSQGTTPIYNEQFF	TGCGCCAGCAGCCAAGGGACTACTCCTATTTACAATGAGCAGTTCTTC
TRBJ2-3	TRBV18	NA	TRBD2	CASSRGLVSTDTQYF	TGTGCCAGCTCACGGGGACTAGTAAGCACAGATACGCAGTATTTT
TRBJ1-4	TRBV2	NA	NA	CASKPGWATNEKLFF	TGTGCCAGCAAACCCGGGTGGGCAACTAATGAAAAACTGTTTTTT
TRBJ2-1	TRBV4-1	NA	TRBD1	CASSHSLGQGNEQFF	TGCGCCAGCAGCCACTCTCTAGGACAGGGAAATGAGCAGTTCTTC
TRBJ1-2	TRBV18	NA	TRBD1	CASSPYRGQGYTF	TGTGCCAGCTCACCATACAGGGGGCAAGGCTACACCTTC
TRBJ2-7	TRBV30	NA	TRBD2	CAWSALFGGGEQYF	TGTGCCTGGAGTGCATTGTTTGGCGGGGGCGAGCAGTACTTC
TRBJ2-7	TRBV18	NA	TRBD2	CASSSGSGGEQYF	TGTGCCAGCTCCAGCGGGAGTGGGGGCGAGCAGTACTTC
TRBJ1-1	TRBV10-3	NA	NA	CAIQQGNTEAFF	TGTGCCATTCAACAGGGGAACACTGAAGCTTTCTTT
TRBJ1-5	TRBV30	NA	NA	CAWSVRGNNQPQHF	TGTGCCTGGAGTGTACGAGGGAACAATCAGCCCCAGCATTTT
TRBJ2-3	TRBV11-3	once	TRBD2	CASSSPGLGKTDTQYF	TGTGCCAGCAGCTCCCCTGGACTAGGGAAAACAGATACGCAGTATTTT
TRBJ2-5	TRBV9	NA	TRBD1	CASSARDRGLGETQYF	TGTGCCAGCAGCGCCCGGGACAGGGGGCTAGGGGAGACCCAGTACTTC
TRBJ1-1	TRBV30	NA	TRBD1	CASVTGDTEAFF	TGTGCCTCGGTGACAGGGGACACTGAAGCTTTCTTT
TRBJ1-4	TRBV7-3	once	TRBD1	CASSSWDSEKLFF	TGTGCCAGCAGCTCCTGGGACAGTGAAAAACTGTTTTTT
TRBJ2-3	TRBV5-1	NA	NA	CASSLVEQVVSDTQYF	TGCGCCAGCAGCTTGGTGGAACAGGTGGTATCAGATACGCAGTATTTT
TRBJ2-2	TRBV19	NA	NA	CASSMLRDTGELFF	TGTGCCAGTAGTATGCTGCGAGACACCGGGGAGCTGTTTTTT
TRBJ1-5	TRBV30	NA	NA	CAWSGARNQPQHF	TGTGCCTGGAGTGGGGCGCGCAATCAGCCCCAGCATTTT
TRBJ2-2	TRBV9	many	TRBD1	CASSVETGGTGELFF	TGTGCCAGCAGCGTTGAGACAGGGGGCACCGGGGAGCTGTTTTTT
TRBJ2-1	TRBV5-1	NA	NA	CASSLWDGSSYNEQFF	TGCGCCAGCAGCCTGTGGGACGGGAGCTCCTACAATGAGCAGTTCTTC
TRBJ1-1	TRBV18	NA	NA	CASSPQGTEAFF	TGTGCCAGCTCTCCGCAGGGGACTGAAGCTTTCTTT
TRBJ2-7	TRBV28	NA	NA	CASSSAQRGPQQYF	TGTGCCAGCAGTTCCGCGCAAAGGGGTCCTCAGCAGTACTTC
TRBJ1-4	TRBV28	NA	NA	CASSFVMTGYEKLFF	TGTGCCAGCAGTTTCGTTATGACGGGGTATGAAAAACTGTTTTTT
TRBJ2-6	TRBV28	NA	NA	CASSSAAGGANVLTF	TGTGCCAGCAGTTCGGCGGCGGGAGGGGCCAACGTCCTGACTTTC
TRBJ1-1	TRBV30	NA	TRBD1	CAWKGQATMNTEAFF	TGTGCCTGGAAAGGACAGGCGACTATGAACACTGAAGCTTTCTTT
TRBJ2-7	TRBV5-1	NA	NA	CASSMEIRDEQYF	TGCGCCAGCAGCATGGAAATTCGGGACGAGCAGTACTTC
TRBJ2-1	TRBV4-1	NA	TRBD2	CASSQGSGLAGQPSYNEQFF	TGCGCCAGCAGCCAAGGGTCGGGACTAGCGGGCCAACCCTCCTACAATGAGCAGTTCTTC
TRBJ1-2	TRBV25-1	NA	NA	CASTSPGESNYGYTF	TGTGCCAGCACCAGTCCGGGGGAATCCAACTATGGCTACACCTTC
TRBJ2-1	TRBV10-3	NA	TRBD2	CAISGLGDSDEQFF	TGTGCCATCAGCGGACTAGGGGACTCGGATGAGCAGTTCTTC
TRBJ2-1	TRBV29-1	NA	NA	CSVEVGASEQFF	TGCAGCGTTGAGGTGGGGGCTAGCGAGCAGTTCTTC
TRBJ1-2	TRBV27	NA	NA	CASSSLGAGGYGYTF	TGTGCCAGCAGTTCGTTGGGGGCTGGCGGCTATGGCTACACCTTC
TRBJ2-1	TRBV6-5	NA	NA	CASSYFQGYNEQFF	TGTGCCAGCAGTTACTTCCAGGGGTACAATGAGCAGTTCTTC
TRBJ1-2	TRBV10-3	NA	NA	CAISEIPGKITF	TGTGCCATCAGTGAAATCCCAGGGAAAATCACCTTC
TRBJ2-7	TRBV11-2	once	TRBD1	CASSFDRGVGYEQYF	TGTGCCAGCAGCTTTGACAGGGGAGTCGGGTACGAGCAGTACTTC
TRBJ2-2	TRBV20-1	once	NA	CSAREVGELFF	TGCAGTGCTAGGGAGGTCGGGGAGCTGTTTTTT
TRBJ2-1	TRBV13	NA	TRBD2	CASSSWLGLADNEQFF	TGTGCCAGCAGCTCCTGGTTGGGGCTAGCGGACAATGAGCAGTTCTTC
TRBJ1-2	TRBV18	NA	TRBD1	CASSLDRGYGYTF	TGTGCCAGCTCGCTGGACAGGGGTTATGGCTACACCTTC
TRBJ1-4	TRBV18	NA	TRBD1	CASSPRQGSEKLFF	TGTGCCAGCTCACCACGACAGGGAAGTGAAAAACTGTTTTTT
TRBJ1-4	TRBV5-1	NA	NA	CASRRAPTNEKLFF	TGCGCCAGCAGGCGGGCTCCAACTAATGAAAAACTGTTTTTT
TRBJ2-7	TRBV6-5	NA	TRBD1	CASTPTGDPFEQYF	TGTGCCAGCACTCCGACAGGGGACCCCTTCGAGCAGTACTTC
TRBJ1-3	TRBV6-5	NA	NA	CASSRDIGNTIYF	TGTGCCAGCAGTCGGGACATTGGAAACACCATATATTTT
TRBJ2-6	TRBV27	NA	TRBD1	CASSHLRTGGTSGANVLTF	TGTGCCAGCAGTCACCTAAGGACAGGGGGCACCTCTGGGGCCAACGTCCTGACTTTC
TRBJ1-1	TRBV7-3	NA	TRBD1	CASSPRTGGTEAFF	TGTGCCAGCAGCCCAAGGACAGGGGGCACTGAAGCTTTCTTT
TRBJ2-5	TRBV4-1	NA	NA	CASSQGDSNQETQYF	TGCGCCAGCAGCCAAGGGGACTCAAACCAAGAGACCCAGTACTTC
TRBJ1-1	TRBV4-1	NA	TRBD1	CASRLTGGTEAFF	TGCGCCAGCAGACTGACAGGGGGCACTGAAGCTTTCTTT
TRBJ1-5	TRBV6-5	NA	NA	CASSPVTGSNQPQHF	TGTGCCAGCAGCCCAGTGACGGGGAGCAATCAGCCCCAGCATTTT
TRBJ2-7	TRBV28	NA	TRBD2	CASSSLSTGTNNPLSYEQYF	TGTGCCAGCAGTTCTCTGAGCACCGGGACTAATAACCCACTTTCCTACGAGCAGTACTTC
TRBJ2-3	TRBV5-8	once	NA	CASRQDSRISSTDTQYF	TGTGCCAGCCGTCAAGACTCGCGAATATCTAGCACAGATACGCAGTATTTT
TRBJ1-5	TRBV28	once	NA	CASRSGWGETNQPQHF	TGTGCCAGCAGATCTGGGTGGGGGGAGACTAATCAGCCCCAGCATTTT
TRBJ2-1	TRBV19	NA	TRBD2	CASSPGAGGSYNEQFF	TGTGCCAGTAGTCCCGGAGCGGGGGGCTCCTACAATGAGCAGTTCTTC
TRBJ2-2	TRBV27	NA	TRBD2	CASSFHGGGASGELFF	TGTGCCAGCAGTTTTCATGGCGGGGGGGCATCCGGGGAGCTGTTTTTT
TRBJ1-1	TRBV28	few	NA	CASSLSGGTEAFF	TGTGCCAGCAGTTTGAGCGGGGGAACTGAAGCTTTCTTT
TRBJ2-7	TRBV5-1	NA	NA	CASSLVGEGDEQYF	TGCGCCAGCAGCTTGGTGGGAGAAGGCGACGAGCAGTACTTC
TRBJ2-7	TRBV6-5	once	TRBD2	CASSFSAGAYEQYF	TGTGCCAGCAGTTTTAGCGCGGGAGCCTACGAGCAGTACTTC
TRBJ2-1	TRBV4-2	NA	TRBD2	CASSQEKPGLGGNEQFF	TGTGCCAGCAGCCAGGAGAAACCGGGACTAGGAGGCAATGAGCAGTTCTTC
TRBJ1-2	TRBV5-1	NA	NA	CASSTRERDGYTF	TGCGCCAGCAGCACCCGGGAACGGGATGGCTACACCTTC